This entry is about one T cell receptor (beta chain). What it binds is not known. Via MiXCR, TCRdb re-called the reads, giving one row per CDR3 protein. The table records about 740,000 distinct CDR3 sequences, roughly 36% of them present only once. CDR3 length equals 14 residues. Between the trimmed V and J ends, which lost 6 bases and 5 bases, there was a span of 14 bases. The V gene's germline CDR1 is MNHNY and CDR2 SVGAGI (reference sequence). This entry comes from a study of T cell repertoires in cytomegalovirus infection. Study at large: CMV infection plus the matching HLA type was flagged by public TCR beta signatures. General study points: Cumulative public TCR beta family frequency identified CMV carriers with the relevant HLA. The ex vivo response was dominated by HLA-C-restricted CMV-specific TCR beta clonotypes.

J is TRBJ1-5 and V is TRBV6-6; TRBD1 is a possible D gene (5 bases). Material for sequencing was PBMCs. The TCR comes from a human donor in good health (CMV status not recorded). Some clones in this sample may be carry-over from other donors' samples. CDR3 coding DNA: TGTGCCAGCAGCCAACCCAGGGAGCATCAGCCCCAGCATTTT. It codes for CASSQPREHQPQHF.